These 6 T cell receptor beta chains originate from one sample sequenced in a study of blood T cell repertoires in COVID-19. Sequenced by immunoSEQ multiplex PCR; TCRdb stores in-frame clones only, minus some. Of about 220,000 clones detected, 88% appear once; the ten largest clones hold around 2.7%. Material: PBMCs or T cells enriched from blood (not recorded which). These receptor sequences come from a woman aged 30 to 39 who had recovered from COVID-19.

The rearrangement uses TRBV27 and TRBJ2-4; D perhaps matches TRBD2 (6 bases). CDR3 length: 14 residues. The germline CDR1 and CDR2 sequences are MNHEY and SMNVEV (reference sequence). Trimming took 3 bases from V and 1 from J, leaving 7 bases between them. CDR3 DNA: TGTGCCAGCAGTTTTCGGGGGGCCAAAAACATTCAGTACTTC. It codes for CASSFRGAKNIQYF.

This clone was counted once. V gene TRBV29-1 combines with J gene TRBJ2-5, with 11 bases lining up with TRBD1. Germline V gene data show CDR1 as SQVTM and CDR2 as ANQGSEA. With 4 bases clipped from V and 2 bases from J, the junction kept 3 bases outside the gene matches. The CDR3 totals 14 residues. As DNA, the CDR3 is TGCAGCGTTGTAGGGACAGGGGGACAAGAGACCCAGTACTTC. This sequence encodes CSVVGTGGQETQYF.

In this sample, this clone turned up a few times. V and J are TRBV19 and TRBJ1-2; 7 nucleotides align to TRBD1. Losses at the gene ends were 6 bases for V and 4 bases for J; bases not matched to a gene: 14. CDR1 and CDR2 from the germline V gene are LNHDA and SQIVND (reference sequence). This CDR3 comprises 16 residues. The CDR3 DNA is TGTGCCAGTAGCCATAGCCGGGACAGTGGGCTCTATGGCTACACCTTC. Translating it yields CASSHSRDSGLYGYTF. Drawing the rest from reference TRBV19 and TRBJ1-2, the complete variable domain is DGGITQSPKYLFRKEGQNVTLSCEQNLNHDAMYWYRQDPGQGLRLIYYSQIVNDFQKGDIAEGYSVSREKKESFPLTVTSAQKNPTAFYLCASSHSRDSGLYGYTFGSGTRLTVV.

A single count supports this clone. The chain employs TRBV19 and TRBJ1-1; 10 nucleotides line up with TRBD1. The CDR3 consists of 15 residues. The junction had 6 bases not matched to a gene; V was cut back by 4 bases and J by 4 bases. Germline V gene data show CDR1 as LNHDA and CDR2 as SQIVND (reference sequence). In nucleotides, the CDR3 is TGTGCCAGTAGTACGACAGGGGGCGCGGGCACTGAAGCTTTCTTT. Its protein is CASSTTGGAGTEAFF.

The rearrangement joins TRBV6-5 to TRBJ1-5; D is perhaps TRBD1 (6 bases). The CDR3 is 15 residues long. V dropped 8 bases and J dropped 3 bases, with 17 bases sitting between them. Germline CDR1 and CDR2: MNHEY and SVGAGI. The CDR3: CASVTGLSINQPQHF. DNA of the CDR3: TGTGCCAGCGTTACAGGGCTGAGCATCAATCAGCCCCAGCATTTT.

This sequence joins TRBV5-1 and TRBJ1-5; D is perhaps TRBD1 (5 bases). Trimming cost V 4 bases and J 4 bases, with 15 bases left between them. The V gene's germline CDR1 is SGHRS and CDR2 YFSETQ. The CDR3 is made up of 15 amino acids. In DNA, the CDR3 is TGCGCCAGCAGCACCCAGGGCCAGCCAAATCAGCCCCAGCATTTT. Translating it yields CASSTQGQPNQPQHF.